The sequence of this T cell receptor beta chain was determined in a study of blood T cell repertoires in COVID-19. Background on the study: Sites in the United States, Italy and Spain provided acute and convalescent COVID-19 samples. T cells, B-cell-depleted T cells, or PBMCs provided the cDNA or gDNA that served as material.

As handled by the study authors: Using reference gene primer amplification, nucleated cell counts were estimated. Some clones are missing from TCRdb's copy, which holds only in-frame ones; the method was immunoSEQ multiplex PCR. The DNA gave D and trimming, while V, J and clone size come from that table. The sample shows roughly 100,000 clones, 85% to 90% of them seen only once. Germline V CDR1 and CDR2: GTSNPN, SVGIG (reference sequence). V was trimmed by 3 bases and J by 0 bases, leaving 12 bases between them. This CDR3 has 15 amino acids. This receptor was identified in a man aged 45-60 years with acute or convalescent COVID-19. The source material was peripheral blood. V usage is TRBV30 and J usage is TRBJ2-1; tentative D call: TRBD2 (6 bases). CDR3 DNA: TGTGCCTGGAGCACCGGGACTTTCTCCTACAATGAGCAGTTCTTC. This encodes CAWSTGTFSYNEQFF.